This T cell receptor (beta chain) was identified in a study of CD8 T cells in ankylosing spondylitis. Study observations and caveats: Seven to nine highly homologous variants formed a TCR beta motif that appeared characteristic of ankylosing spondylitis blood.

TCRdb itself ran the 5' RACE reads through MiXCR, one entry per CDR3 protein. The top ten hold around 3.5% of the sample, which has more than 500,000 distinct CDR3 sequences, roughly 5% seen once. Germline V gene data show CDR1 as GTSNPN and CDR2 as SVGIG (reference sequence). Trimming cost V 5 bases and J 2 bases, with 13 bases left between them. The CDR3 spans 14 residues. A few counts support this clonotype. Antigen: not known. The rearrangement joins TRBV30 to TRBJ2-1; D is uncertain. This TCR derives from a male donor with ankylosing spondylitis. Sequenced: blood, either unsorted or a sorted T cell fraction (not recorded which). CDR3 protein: CAWYDLWTYNEQFF. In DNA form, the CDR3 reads TGTGCCTGGTATGACTTGTGGACCTACAATGAGCAGTTCTTC. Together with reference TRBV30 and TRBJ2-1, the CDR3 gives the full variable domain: SQTIHQWPATLVQPVGSPLSLECTVEGTSNPNLYWYRQAAGRGLQLLFYSVGIGQISSEVPQNLSASRPQDRQFILSSKKLLLSDSGFYLCAWYDLWTYNEQFFGPGTRLTVL.